The 5 T cell receptor beta chains in this list originate from one sample, sequenced in a study of identical twins. TCRdb re-analysed the 5' RACE reads in MiXCR, keeping a single row per CDR3 protein. This sample yields 200,000 to 250,000 distinct CDR3 sequences, of which 7.5% are seen a single time; about 2% belongs to the top ten. This same sample was also taken into another study, of yellow fever vaccine responses in identical twins.

Material: memory (CD45RO+) T cells sorted from blood. The receptor set was obtained from a woman younger than 35 in good health.

The chain recombines TRBV7-2 with TRBJ2-6, with D uncertain. This CDR3 comprises 15 residues. V was pared by 2 bases and J by 0 bases, with 5 bases between. Germline CDR1 and CDR2: SGHTA and FQGNSA. The CDR3 reads CASSLKPSGANVLTF. The DNA of the CDR3 is TGTGCCAGCAGCTTAAAACCCTCTGGGGCCAACGTCCTGACTTTC.

This clonotype was seen ten or more times. The chain carries TRBV7-9 and TRBJ1-4; D may be TRBD1 (6 bases). The CDR3 has 15 residues. CDR1 and CDR2 from the germline V gene are SEHNR and FQNEAQ (reference sequence). The V end was cut by 4 bases, the J end by 8 bases, with 17 bases between. Written as DNA, the CDR3 is TGTGCCAGCAGCTCGAATACAGGGTCCTGGGAAAAACTGTTTTTT. It translates to CASSSNTGSWEKLFF. Variable domain in full (rest from reference TRBV7-9 and TRBJ1-4): DTGVSQNPRHKITKRGQNVTFRCDPISEHNRLYWYRQTLGQGPEFLTYFQNEAQLEKSRLLSDRFSAERPKGSFSTLEIQRTEQGDSAMYLCASSSNTGSWEKLFFGSGTQLSVL.

In this sample, this clonotype turned up a few times. The gene calls are TRBV7-2 and TRBJ2-7; the D is unclear. Germline CDR1 is SGHTA and CDR2 is FQGNSA. V dropped 0 bases and J dropped 2 bases, with 11 bases sitting between them. The CDR3 is made up of 15 amino acids. CDR3 nucleotides: TGTGCCAGCAGCTTAGCAGGCGAAGTGGCCTACGAGCAGTACTTC. It translates to CASSLAGEVAYEQYF. Together with reference TRBV7-2 and TRBJ2-7, the CDR3 gives the full variable domain: GAGVSQSPSNKVTEKGKDVELRCDPISGHTALYWYRQSLGQGLEFLIYFQGNSAPDKSGLPSDRFSAERTGGSVSTLTIQRTQQEDSAVYLCASSLAGEVAYEQYFGPGTRLTVT.

The V and J genes are TRBV12-3 or TRBV12-4 and TRBJ2-2; 11 nucleotides match TRBD1. This CDR3 is 16 amino acids long. V was pared by 3 bases and J by 5 bases, with 5 bases of the junction left unmatched. In DNA form, the CDR3 reads TGTGCCAGCAGTTTTGGACAGGGGGCATGGACCGGGGAGCTGTTTTTT. Its translation: CASSFGQGAWTGELFF.

This clonotype was counted between two and nine times. The rearrangement joins TRBV5-1 to TRBJ1-5; D remains unclear. The CDR3 contains 16 residues. Germline V gives CDR1 SGHRS, CDR2 YFSETQ. With 4 bases removed from V and 2 bases from J, the gap between germline ends came to 16 bases. CDR3 in DNA: TGCGCCAGCAGCCCTTCCGGGCGGGAAGGCAATCAGCCCCAGCATTTT. It codes for CASSPSGREGNQPQHF. Variable domain in full (rest from reference TRBV5-1 and TRBJ1-5): KAGVTQTPRYLIKTRGQQVTLSCSPISGHRSVSWYQQTPGQGLQFLFEYFSETQRNKGNFPGRFSGRQFSNSRSEMNVSTLELGDSALYLCASSPSGREGNQPQHFGDGTRLSIL.